The clone carrying this T cell receptor beta chain has more than one count but fewer than ten. Its matching antigen is unknown. Primers: 60 Vbeta forward and 13 Jbeta reverse. Generated by immunoSEQ multiplex PCR, the TCRdb table keeps only in-frame clones and is missing some. The data contain roughly 150,000 clones, approximately 62% of them singletons. Nobody wrote down the CMV serostatus of this donor. The data originate from a study of cytomegalovirus exposure and HLA in healthy donors. Overall study results and limits: Cytomegalovirus-associated status was assigned to roughly 160 TCR beta chains.

Germline lookup yields CDR1 MNHEY and CDR2 SVGAGI. Trimming took 3 bases from V and 12 from J; bases not matched to a gene: 10. There are 14 residues in the CDR3. This sequence originates from a human donor in good health. The chain couples TRBV6-5 to TRBJ2-1; TRBD2 matches 8 bases. Source material: PBMCs. CDR3 region: CASSYTSGTFVQFF. CDR3 in DNA: TGTGCCAGCAGTTATACTAGCGGTACATTCGTGCAGTTCTTC.